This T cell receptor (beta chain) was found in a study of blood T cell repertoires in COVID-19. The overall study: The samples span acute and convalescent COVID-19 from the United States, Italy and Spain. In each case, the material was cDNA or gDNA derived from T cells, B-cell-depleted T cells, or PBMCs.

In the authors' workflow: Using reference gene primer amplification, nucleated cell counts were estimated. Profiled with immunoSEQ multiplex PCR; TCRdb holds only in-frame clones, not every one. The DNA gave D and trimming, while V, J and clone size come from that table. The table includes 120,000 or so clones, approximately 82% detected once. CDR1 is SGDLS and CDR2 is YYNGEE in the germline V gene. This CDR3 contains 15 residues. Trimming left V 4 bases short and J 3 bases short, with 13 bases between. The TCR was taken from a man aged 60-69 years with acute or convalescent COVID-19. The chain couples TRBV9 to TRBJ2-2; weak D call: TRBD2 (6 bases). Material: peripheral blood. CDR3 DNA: TGTGCCAGCAGCCCTTATGGGGGGTACACCGGGGAGCTGTTTTTT. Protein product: CASSPYGGYTGELFF.